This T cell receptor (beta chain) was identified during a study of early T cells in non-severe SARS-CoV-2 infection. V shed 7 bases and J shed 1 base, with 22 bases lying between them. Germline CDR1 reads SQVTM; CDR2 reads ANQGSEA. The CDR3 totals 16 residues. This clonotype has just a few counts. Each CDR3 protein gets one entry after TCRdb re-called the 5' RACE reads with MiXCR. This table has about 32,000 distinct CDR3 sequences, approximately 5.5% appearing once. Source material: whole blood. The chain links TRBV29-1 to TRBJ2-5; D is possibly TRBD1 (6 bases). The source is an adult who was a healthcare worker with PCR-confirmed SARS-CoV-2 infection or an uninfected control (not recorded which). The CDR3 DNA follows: TGCAGCGCCGTCCACGGCCAGTACAGGGCCCAAGAGACCCAGTACTTC. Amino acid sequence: CSAVHGQYRAQETQYF. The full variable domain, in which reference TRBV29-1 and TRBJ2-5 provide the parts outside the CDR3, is SAVISQKPSRDICQRGTSLTIQCQVDSQVTMMFWYRQQPGQSLTLIATANQGSEATYESGFVIDKFPISRPNLTFSTLTVSNMSPEDSSIYLCSAVHGQYRAQETQYFGPGTRLLVL.